Following are 30 T cell receptor beta chains from one sample sequenced in a study of T cells in Graves' hyperthyroidism and ophthalmopathy. Researchers took RNA transcripts and amplified the TCR beta CDR3 regions from them. Carried out on the TCR CDR3, a first-round RT-PCR used the HTBI primer set. TCRdb fed the multiplex PCR reads into MiXCR, producing one record per CDR3 protein. The data show 450,000 to 500,000 distinct CDR3 sequences, approximately 22% seen once. The source material was blood. The receptors shown here come from a woman aged 70-85 years with Graves' ophthalmopathy.

This clonotype has a handful of counts. V is TRBV25-1 and J is TRBJ1-2, with TRBD1 matching 12 bases. Trimming removed 2 bases from V and 4 bases from J; junction bases left unmatched: 5. The germline gives CDR1 MGHDK, CDR2 SYGVNS. The CDR3 is 16 amino acids. This CDR3 is CASSEGGQGAAYGYTF. CDR3 nucleotides: TGTGCCAGCAGTGAAGGGGGACAGGGGGCGGCCTATGGCTACACCTTC.

This clonotype was counted between two and nine times. The chain couples TRBV27 to TRBJ2-5; possible D gene TRBD2, 5 bases. The germline CDR1 and CDR2 sequences are MNHEY and SMNVEV (reference sequence). The V end lost 0 bases, the J end lost 7 bases, and 9 bases lay between the germline ends. There are 13 residues in the CDR3. CDR3 coding DNA: TGTGCCAGCAGTTTATCCGGGATGAGGACCCAGTACTTC. Protein product: CASSLSGMRTQYF.

This clonotype was recorded at least ten times. As DNA, the CDR3 is TGTGCCAGCAGGCCCCAGGGGACAGATACGCAGTATTTT. It encodes CASRPQGTDTQYF. This chain joins TRBV28 and TRBJ2-3; D perhaps matches TRBD1 (6 bases). Germline V gene data show CDR1 as MDHEN and CDR2 as SYDVKM. Trimming shortened V by 6 bases and J by 3 bases, and 10 bases separated the two germline ends. This CDR3 contains 13 residues.

This clonotype was counted once. CDR3 protein: CASSEPTGSNYGYTF. The CDR3 region has the DNA TGCGCCAGCAGTGAACCGACAGGATCTAACTATGGCTACACCTTC. J is TRBJ1-2 and V is TRBV10-2; D may be TRBD1 (6 bases). The germline V and J ends were trimmed by 3 bases and 0 bases, with 11 bases remaining between them. The CDR3 is 15 amino acids. Germline-derived CDR1 and CDR2 are WSHSY and SAAADI.

The J gene is TRBJ1-6, the V gene TRBV3-1; D unresolved. V lost 4 bases to trimming and J lost 7 bases, with 17 bases between them. The CDR3 contains 16 residues. CDR1 and CDR2 (germline): LGHDT, YNNKEL (reference sequence). CDR3 DNA: TGTGCCAGCAGCCCCGCACTCACTCCCCGGAATTCACCCCTCCACTTT. Translated: CASSPALTPRNSPLHF.

This clonotype was detected only a few times. V and J are TRBV6-5 and TRBJ1-5; maybe TRBD1 (6 bases). The CDR3 covers 14 residues. The germline V and J ends were trimmed by 2 bases and 11 bases, with 16 bases remaining between them. Germline assignment: CDR1 MNHEY and CDR2 SVGAGI. The DNA of the CDR3 is TGTGCCAGCAGTTACAACAGGGAGTTGGGCTCCCAGCATTTT. Its translation is CASSYNRELGSQHF.

The rearrangement uses TRBV7-8 and TRBJ1-6; D ambiguous. Trimming took 6 bases from V and 5 from J, leaving 11 bases between them. Germline V gene sequence: CDR1 SGHVS, CDR2 FQNEAQ. CDR3 size: 14 residues. DNA for the CDR3: TGTGCCAGCAGTTCTAGTCGGCATAATTCACCCCTCCACTTT. It translates to CASSSSRHNSPLHF.

This chain uses TRBV30 with TRBJ2-7, with D possibly being TRBD1 (5 bases). Germline assignment: CDR1 GTSNPN and CDR2 SVGIG (reference sequence). The CDR3 runs 14 residues. The ends were cut back, 0 bases at V and 3 bases at J, with 12 bases in the middle. The CDR3 is CAWSVSRTSYEQYF. DNA of the CDR3: TGTGCCTGGAGTGTATCTCGGACAAGCTACGAGCAGTACTTC.

This clonotype occurred a few times. V gene TRBV24-1 combines with J gene TRBJ2-1; D may be TRBD2 (5 bases). This CDR3 region has 15 residues. The germline gives CDR1 KGHDR, CDR2 SFDVKD. V lost 3 bases and J lost 9, with 17 bases in between. The CDR3 bases are TGTGCCACCAGTGATGGACTGCCTTCGGATACTGAGCAGTTCTTC. Amino acid sequence: CATSDGLPSDTEQFF.

J is TRBJ1-1 and V is TRBV3-1; 8 nucleotides agree with TRBD1. V trimming: 5 bases; J trimming: 6 bases; junction bases outside the gene matches: 5. The CDR3 is 13 amino acids. Germline lookup yields CDR1 LGHDT and CDR2 YNNKEL (reference sequence). The CDR3 coding sequence is TGTGCCAGCAGCGCAGGGGGCTCGGCTGAAGCTTTCTTT. It specifies CASSAGGSAEAFF.

This clonotype occurred many times. The chain couples TRBV12-3 or TRBV12-4 to TRBJ2-1; 10 bases fit TRBD2. The CDR3 is 17 amino acids. The trim removed 5 bases at V and 9 bases at J, leaving 16 bases unmatched. The CDR3 DNA is TGTGCCAGCAGTCCGTTAGCGGGAGGCCCGTATGGCGGTGAGCAGTTCTTC. The encoded protein is CASSPLAGGPYGGEQFF.

This clonotype appeared a few times. The gene calls are TRBV28 and TRBJ2-7; possible D gene TRBD1, 6 bases. This CDR3 comprises 15 residues. V was shortened by 4 bases and J by 1 base, with 14 bases between the two germline ends. In germline, CDR1 is MDHEN, CDR2 SYDVKM. The CDR3 is CASSWSGTKSYEQYF. CDR3 DNA sequence: TGTGCCAGCAGTTGGTCCGGGACAAAATCCTACGAGCAGTACTTC.

This clonotype showed up many times. The J gene is TRBJ2-3, the V gene TRBV11-2, with D possibly being TRBD1 (6 bases). This CDR3 is 14 amino acids long. The V end was cut by 0 bases, the J end by 4 bases, with 8 bases between. Germline CDR1 is SGHAT and CDR2 is FQNNGV. The CDR3 DNA is TGTGCCAGCAGCTTAGACAGGGGCGCAGATACGCAGTATTTT. This sequence encodes CASSLDRGADTQYF.

This clonotype was counted a few times. J is TRBJ1-1 and V is TRBV27; D gene unclear. This CDR3 region has 13 residues. Trimming removed 1 base at V and 7 bases at J, with 10 bases between. Germline loops: CDR1 MNHEY, CDR2 SMNVEV (reference sequence). The CDR3 nucleotides are TGTGCCAGCAGTTTATACGCCCACAGTGAAGCTTTCTTT. This codes for CASSLYAHSEAFF.

This clonotype has just one count. A read error may be the cause here, since a much bigger clone is one base away. The chain is built from TRBV7-2 and TRBJ2-1; D is perhaps TRBD2 (5 bases). CDR1 is SGHTA and CDR2 is FQGNSA in the germline V gene. Trimming took 2 bases from V and 0 from J, leaving 11 bases between them. This CDR3 is 16 amino acids long. The CDR3 nucleotides are TGTGCCAGCAGCTTAAGTAGCGTCCCCTCCTACAATGAGCAGTTCTTC. This codes for CASSLSSVPSYNEQFF.

The genes are TRBV5-1 and TRBJ2-1; D is perhaps TRBD2 (6 bases). CDR1 SGHRS and CDR2 YFSETQ come from the germline V gene. CDR3 length: 14 residues. V shed 2 bases and J shed 6 bases, with 12 bases lying between them. DNA for the CDR3: TGCGCCAGCAGCTTAGCTAGCGCGGTCAATGAGCAGTTCTTC. Its protein product is CASSLASAVNEQFF.

In its sample, this clonotype was seen a few times. J is TRBJ2-6 and V is TRBV28; 12 positions match TRBD1. The ends lost 5 bases at V and 0 bases at J; junction bases unmatched: 5. The CDR3 has 18 amino acids. The germline CDR1 and CDR2 sequences are MDHEN and SYDVKM. CDR3 sequence (DNA): TGTGCCAGCAGTGTGCCGGGACAGGGGGCCTCTGGGGCCAACGTCCTGACTTTC. Translated, it gives CASSVPGQGASGANVLTF.

The chain is built from TRBV20-1 and TRBJ2-7; D might be TRBD2 (5 bases). This CDR3 contains 17 residues. Germline CDR1 is DFQATT and CDR2 is SNEGSKA (reference sequence). Trimming pared 0 bases from V and 0 bases from J, leaving 18 bases between. CDR3 nucleotides: TGCAGTGCTAGAGATCCTTGGACTGCCCTTCCCTCCTACGAGCAGTACTTC. Its translation: CSARDPWTALPSYEQYF.

The chain has TRBV4-2 and TRBJ1-2, with D possibly being TRBD1 (5 bases). V gave up 1 base and J gave up 0 bases, with 9 bases separating them. Germline V gene lookup returns CDR1 LGHNA and CDR2 YNFKEQ. There are 15 residues in the CDR3. In DNA form, the CDR3 reads TGTGCCAGCAGCCAAGTCCAGGGAGCTAACTATGGCTACACCTTC. Translating gives CASSQVQGANYGYTF.

This clonotype was counted at least ten times. The chain couples TRBV20-1 to TRBJ1-1; tentative D call: TRBD1 (5 bases). This CDR3 region has 13 residues. Looked up from germline, CDR1 is DFQATT and CDR2 is SNEGSKA (reference sequence). This chain's CDR3 is CSATDKRNTEAFF. The CDR3 DNA sequence: TGCAGCGCGACAGACAAGAGGAACACTGAAGCTTTCTTT.

This clonotype is a singleton in its sample. The gene calls are TRBV30 and TRBJ2-4, with D perhaps being TRBD1 or TRBD2 (5 bases each). Germline V gene sequence: CDR1 GTSNPN, CDR2 SVGIG (reference sequence). The CDR3 runs to 13 residues. The V end was cut by 2 bases, the J end by 6 bases, with 11 bases between. The DNA of the CDR3 is TGTGCCTGGAGTTCTGGGACCTTAAACATTCAGTACTTC. Encoded protein: CAWSSGTLNIQYF.

The chain has TRBV30 and TRBJ2-5; 7 positions agree with TRBD1. Per the germline V gene, CDR1 is GTSNPN and CDR2 is SVGIG (reference sequence). Trimming removed 0 bases from V and 9 bases from J; junction bases left unmatched: 10. CDR3 size: 14 residues. The CDR3 reads CAWSVRGRQKAQYF. CDR3 DNA sequence: TGTGCCTGGAGTGTGAGGGGGCGCCAAAAGGCCCAGTACTTC.

This clonotype was picked up many times. The rearrangement joins TRBV6-6 to TRBJ1-1; no firm D call. The CDR3 sequence is 15 residues long. V dropped 0 bases and J dropped 1 base, with 9 bases sitting between them. Per germline, CDR1 MNHNY and CDR2 SVGAGI (reference sequence). CDR3: CASSYSPGGNTEAFF. CDR3 bases: TGTGCCAGCAGTTACTCCCCCGGAGGGAACACTGAAGCTTTCTTT.

For the CDR3, the DNA is TGTGCCAGCAGTTCCGGGGCCTACACCGGGGAGCTGTTTTTT. Protein product: CASSSGAYTGELFF. The chain combines TRBV2 with TRBJ2-2, with D perhaps TRBD1 or TRBD2 (5 bases each). This CDR3 has 14 residues. The germline V gene has CDR1 SNHLY and CDR2 FYNNEI. V was cut by 5 bases and J by 3 bases, with 10 bases left in between.

This clonotype has only a few counts. The CDR3 DNA is TGCAGTGCTAGACACTCGGGGACTAGCGGGATTAATGAGCAGTTCTTC. It is translated as CSARHSGTSGINEQFF. The chain employs TRBV20-1 and TRBJ2-1; 13 positions agree with TRBD2. The V gene's germline CDR1 is DFQATT and CDR2 SNEGSKA (reference sequence). V trimming: 2 bases; J trimming: 7 bases; junction bases outside the gene matches: 8. The CDR3 loop spans 16 amino acids.

Remarks on this clonotype: The junction shows a germline mismatch at one end, possibly a read error. This chain uses TRBV11-1 with TRBJ2-7; D gene uncertain. In germline, CDR1 is SGHAT, CDR2 FQDESV (reference sequence). The CDR3 consists of 12 residues. CDR3 protein: CASSLIIYGQYF. The CDR3 bases are TGTGCCAGCAGCTTAATTATCTACGGGCAGTACTTC.

The rearrangement links TRBV2 to TRBJ1-2; the D is unclear. V dropped 0 bases and J dropped 1 base, with 9 bases sitting between them. CDR1 is SNHLY, CDR2 FYNNEI, per germline. The CDR3 covers 15 residues. The CDR3: CASSEAALINYGYTF. The CDR3 region has the DNA TGTGCCAGCAGTGAAGCGGCTCTGATTAACTATGGCTACACCTTC.

The chain links TRBV9 to TRBJ1-1; D gene ambiguous. In germline, CDR1 is SGDLS, CDR2 YYNGEE. This CDR3 has 13 amino acids. The V gene lost 4 bases and the J gene lost 4 bases, with 11 bases spanning the gap. This chain's CDR3 is CASSSAPGTEAFF. The CDR3 bases are TGTGCCAGCAGCTCCGCCCCGGGCACTGAAGCTTTCTTT.

This clonotype was observed many times. This chain connects TRBV18 to TRBJ1-5; 7 nucleotides align to TRBD1. Losses at the gene ends were 4 bases for V and 0 bases for J; bases not matched to a gene: 3. The germline CDR1 and CDR2 sequences are KGHSH and LQKENI. CDR3 length: 15 residues. The DNA of the CDR3 is TGTGCCAGCTCACTGGGACAGACTAGCAATCAGCCCCAGCATTTT. Translated: CASSLGQTSNQPQHF.

This clonotype occurred a few times. The chain employs TRBV18 and TRBJ2-1, with TRBD2 matching over 7 bases. Germline-derived CDR1 and CDR2 are KGHSH and LQKENI. The CDR3 is 13 amino acids. Trimming cost V 3 bases and J 13 bases; bases outside gene matches: 9. The CDR3 here is CASSPPVAGFQFF. The CDR3, as DNA: TGTGCCAGCTCACCTCCAGTAGCGGGTTTTCAGTTCTTC.